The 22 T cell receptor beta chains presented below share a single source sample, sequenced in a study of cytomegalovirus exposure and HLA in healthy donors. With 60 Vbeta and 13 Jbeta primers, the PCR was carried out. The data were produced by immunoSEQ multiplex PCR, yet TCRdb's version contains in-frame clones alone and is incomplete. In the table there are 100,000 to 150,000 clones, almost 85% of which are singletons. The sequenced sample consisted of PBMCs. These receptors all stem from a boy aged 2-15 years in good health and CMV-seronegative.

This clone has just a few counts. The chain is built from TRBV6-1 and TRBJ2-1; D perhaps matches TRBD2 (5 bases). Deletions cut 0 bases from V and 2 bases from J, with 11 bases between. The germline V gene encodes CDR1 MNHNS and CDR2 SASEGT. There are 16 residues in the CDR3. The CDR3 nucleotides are TGTGCCAGCAGTGAAGCGGACTCGAACGCCTACAATGAGCAGTTCTTC. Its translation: CASSEADSNAYNEQFF.

The CDR3 nucleotides read TGTGCCAGCAGTTTAACTGAGAGCGGGCCCATTGATACGCAGTATTTT. It codes for CASSLTESGPIDTQYF. This chain joins TRBV13 and TRBJ2-3; possibly TRBD2 for D (6 bases). The CDR3 is 16 residues long. Trimming took 6 bases from V and 6 from J, leaving 22 bases between them. Germline CDR1 reads PRHDT; CDR2 reads FYEKMQ (reference sequence).

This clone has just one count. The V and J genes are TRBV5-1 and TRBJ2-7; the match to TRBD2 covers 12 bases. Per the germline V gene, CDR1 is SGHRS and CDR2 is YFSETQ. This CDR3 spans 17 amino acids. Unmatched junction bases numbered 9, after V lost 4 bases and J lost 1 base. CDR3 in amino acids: CASSRSSGRARSYEQYV. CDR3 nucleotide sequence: TGCGCCAGCAGCCGTTCTAGCGGGAGGGCCCGGTCCTACGAGCAGTACGTC.

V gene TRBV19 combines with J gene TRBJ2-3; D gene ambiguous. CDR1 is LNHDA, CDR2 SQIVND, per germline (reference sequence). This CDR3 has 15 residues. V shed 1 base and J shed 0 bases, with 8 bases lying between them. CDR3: CASSIGGSSTDTQYF. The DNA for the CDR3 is TGTGCCAGTAGTATAGGAGGATCTAGCACAGATACGCAGTATTTT.

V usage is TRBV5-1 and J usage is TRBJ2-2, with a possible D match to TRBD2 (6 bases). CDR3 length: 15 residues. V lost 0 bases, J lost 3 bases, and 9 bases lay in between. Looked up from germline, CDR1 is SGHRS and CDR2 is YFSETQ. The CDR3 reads CASSLEGGDTGELFF. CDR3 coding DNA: TGCGCCAGCAGCTTGGAAGGAGGGGACACCGGGGAGCTGTTTTTT.

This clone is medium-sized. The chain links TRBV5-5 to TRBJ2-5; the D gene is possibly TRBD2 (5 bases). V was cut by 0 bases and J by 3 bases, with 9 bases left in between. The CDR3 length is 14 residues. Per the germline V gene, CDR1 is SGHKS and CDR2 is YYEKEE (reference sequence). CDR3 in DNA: TGTGCCAGCAGCTTGGAAGAAGCGGAAGAGACCCAGTACTTC. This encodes CASSLEEAEETQYF.

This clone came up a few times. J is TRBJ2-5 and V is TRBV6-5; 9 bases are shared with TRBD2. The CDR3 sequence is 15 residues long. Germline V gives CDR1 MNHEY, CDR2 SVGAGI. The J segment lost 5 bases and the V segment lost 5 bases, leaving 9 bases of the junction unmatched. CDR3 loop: CASSPGLAPFETQYF. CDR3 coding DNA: TGTGCCAGCAGTCCTGGACTAGCGCCGTTCGAGACCCAGTACTTC.

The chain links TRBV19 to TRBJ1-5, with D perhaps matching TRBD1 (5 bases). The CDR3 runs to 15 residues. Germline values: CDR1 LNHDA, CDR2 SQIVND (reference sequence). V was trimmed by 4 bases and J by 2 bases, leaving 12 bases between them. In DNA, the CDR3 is TGTGCCAGTAGTACGGGGGTAGGGGGCAATCAGCCCCAGCATTTT. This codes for CASSTGVGGNQPQHF.

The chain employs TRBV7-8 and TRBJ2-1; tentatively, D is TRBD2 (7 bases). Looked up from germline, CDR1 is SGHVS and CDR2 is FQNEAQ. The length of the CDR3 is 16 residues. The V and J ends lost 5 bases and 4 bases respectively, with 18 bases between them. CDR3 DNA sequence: TGTGCCAGCAGCCCCCCTGGGGGCGGGAGATACAATGAGCAGTTCTTC. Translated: CASSPPGGGRYNEQFF.

This CDR3 reads CASSSVQTPSARYGYTF. The CDR3 region has the DNA TGTGCCAGCAGCTCCGTTCAGACACCCTCCGCCCGATATGGCTACACCTTC. The rearrangement uses TRBV5-4 and TRBJ1-2; D call uncertain. The CDR3 extends over 17 amino acids. Trimming removed 3 bases from V and 5 bases from J, with 23 bases in between. The germline V gene has CDR1 SGHNT and CDR2 YYREEE (reference sequence).

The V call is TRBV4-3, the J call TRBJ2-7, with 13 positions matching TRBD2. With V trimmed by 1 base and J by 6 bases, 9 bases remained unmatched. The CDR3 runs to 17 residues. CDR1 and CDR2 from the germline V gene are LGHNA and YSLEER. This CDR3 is CASSQVRGGTSGAEQYF. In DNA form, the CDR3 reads TGCGCCAGCAGCCAAGTTCGGGGGGGGACTAGCGGGGCCGAGCAGTACTTC.

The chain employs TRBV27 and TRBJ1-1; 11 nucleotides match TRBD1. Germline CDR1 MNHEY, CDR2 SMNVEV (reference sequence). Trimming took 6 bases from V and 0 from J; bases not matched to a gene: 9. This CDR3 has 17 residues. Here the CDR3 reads CASSLLGTGGMNTEAFF. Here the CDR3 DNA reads TGTGCCAGCAGCCTACTCGGGACAGGGGGAATGAACACTGAAGCTTTCTTT.

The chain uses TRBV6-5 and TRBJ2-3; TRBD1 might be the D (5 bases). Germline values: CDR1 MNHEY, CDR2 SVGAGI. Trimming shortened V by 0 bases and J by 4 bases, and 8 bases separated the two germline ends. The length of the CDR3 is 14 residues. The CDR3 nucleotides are TGTGCCAGCAGTTACTCCATGGGGCCAGATACGCAGTATTTT. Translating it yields CASSYSMGPDTQYF.

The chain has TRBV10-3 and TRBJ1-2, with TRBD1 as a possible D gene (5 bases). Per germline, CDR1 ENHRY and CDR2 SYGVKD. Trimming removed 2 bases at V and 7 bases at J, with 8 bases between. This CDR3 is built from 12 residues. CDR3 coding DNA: TGTGCCATCAGTGAGGGCAGGGCTGGCTACACCTTC. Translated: CAISEGRAGYTF.

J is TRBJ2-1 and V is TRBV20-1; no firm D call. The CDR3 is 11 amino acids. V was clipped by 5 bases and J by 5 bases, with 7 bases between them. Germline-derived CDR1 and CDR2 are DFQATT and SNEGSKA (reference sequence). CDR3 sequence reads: CSADFNNEQFF. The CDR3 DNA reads TGCAGTGCTGACTTTAACAATGAGCAGTTCTTC.

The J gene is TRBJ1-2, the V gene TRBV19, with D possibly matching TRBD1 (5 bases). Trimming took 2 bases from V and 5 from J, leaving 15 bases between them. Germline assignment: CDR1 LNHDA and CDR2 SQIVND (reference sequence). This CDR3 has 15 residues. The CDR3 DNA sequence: TGTGCCAGTAGTATAATCGGGGGGGGGACGTATGGCTACACCTTC. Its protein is CASSIIGGGTYGYTF.

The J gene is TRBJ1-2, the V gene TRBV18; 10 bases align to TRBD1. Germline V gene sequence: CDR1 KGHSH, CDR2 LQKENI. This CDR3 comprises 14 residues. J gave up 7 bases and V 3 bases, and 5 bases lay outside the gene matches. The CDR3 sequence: CASSPNWTGGGYTF. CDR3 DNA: TGTGCCAGCTCACCTAATTGGACAGGGGGTGGCTACACCTTC. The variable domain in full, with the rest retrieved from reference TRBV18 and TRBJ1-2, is NAGVMQNPRHLVRRRGQEARLRCSPMKGHSHVYWYRQLPEEGLKFMVYLQKENIIDESGMPKERFSAEFPKEGPSILRIQQVVRGDSAAYFCASSPNWTGGGYTFGSGTRLTVV.

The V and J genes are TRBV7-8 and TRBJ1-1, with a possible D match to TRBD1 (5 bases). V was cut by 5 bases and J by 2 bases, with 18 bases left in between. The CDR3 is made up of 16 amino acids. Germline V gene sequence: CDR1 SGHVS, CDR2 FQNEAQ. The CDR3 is CASSPTARGANTEAFF. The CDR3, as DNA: TGTGCCAGCAGCCCAACAGCGCGTGGGGCCAACACTGAAGCTTTCTTT.

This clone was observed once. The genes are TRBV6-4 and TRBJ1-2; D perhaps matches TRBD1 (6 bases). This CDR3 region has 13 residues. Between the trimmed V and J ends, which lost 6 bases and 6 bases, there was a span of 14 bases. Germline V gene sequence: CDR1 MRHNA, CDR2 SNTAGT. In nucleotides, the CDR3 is TGTGCCAGCAGGGGAACAGGGTCCGATGGCTACACCTTC. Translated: CASRGTGSDGYTF.

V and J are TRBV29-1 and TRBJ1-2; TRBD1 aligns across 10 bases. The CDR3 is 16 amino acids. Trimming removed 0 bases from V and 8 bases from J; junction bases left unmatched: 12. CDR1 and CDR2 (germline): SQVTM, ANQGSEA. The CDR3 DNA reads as TGCAGCGTTGAAGATTTCAGGGACAGGGGAGGGGACGGCTACACCTTC. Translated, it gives CSVEDFRDRGGDGYTF.

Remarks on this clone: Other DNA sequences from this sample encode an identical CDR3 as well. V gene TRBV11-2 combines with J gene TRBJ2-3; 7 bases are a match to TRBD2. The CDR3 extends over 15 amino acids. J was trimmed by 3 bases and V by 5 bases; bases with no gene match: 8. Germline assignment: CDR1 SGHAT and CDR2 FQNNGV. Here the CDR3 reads CASSPSSGPTDTQYF. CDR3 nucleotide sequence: TGTGCCAGCAGCCCCTCTAGCGGCCCGACAGATACGCAGTATTTT.

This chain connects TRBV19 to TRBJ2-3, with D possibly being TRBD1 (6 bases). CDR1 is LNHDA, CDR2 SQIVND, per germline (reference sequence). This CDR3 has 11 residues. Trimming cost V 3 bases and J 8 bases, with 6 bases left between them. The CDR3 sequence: CASSMGATQYF. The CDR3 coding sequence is TGTGCCAGTAGTATGGGGGCTACGCAGTATTTT.